The 6 T cell receptor beta chains given below trace back to one sample, sequenced in a study of neoadjuvant anti-PD-1 for oral cavity cancer. Libraries were prepared by immunoSEQ multiplex PCR; TCRdb keeps only in-frame clonotypes and omits some of them. The repertoire holds over 5,500 clones, with 60% to 80% as singletons. The material sequenced was PBMCs, taken before nivolumab (anti-PD-1) treatment. The source of these receptors is a person between 35 and 79 years old with oral cavity squamous cell carcinoma.

This rearrangement joins TRBV7-9 to TRBJ1-1; D not certain. The germline gives CDR1 SEHNR, CDR2 FQNEAQ (reference sequence). CDR3 length equals 13 residues. Trimming left V 0 bases short and J 1 base short, with 3 bases between. The CDR3 region has the DNA TGTGCCAGCAGCTTAGCGGGGAACACTGAAGCTTTCTTT. It translates to CASSLAGNTEAFF.

The chain has TRBV6-1 and TRBJ1-1, with 8 bases fitting TRBD1. The J segment lost 1 base and the V segment lost 5 bases, leaving 3 bases of the junction unmatched. CDR1 and CDR2 from the germline V gene are MNHNS and SASEGT. The CDR3 spans 14 residues. CDR3 sequence reads: CASSRGQENTEAFF. The CDR3, as DNA: TGTGCCAGCAGTCGGGGACAGGAGAACACTGAAGCTTTCTTT.

In DNA, the CDR3 is TGTGCCATCAGTGGACTGCCCGGGGGGAACTATGGCTACACCTTC. Translated, it gives CAISGLPGGNYGYTF. V is TRBV10-3 and J is TRBJ1-2; D possibly corresponds to TRBD1 (5 bases). Trimming left V 4 bases short and J 2 bases short, with 14 bases between. The CDR3 runs 15 residues. CDR1 and CDR2 from the germline V gene are ENHRY and SYGVKD.

This sequence joins TRBV28 and TRBJ2-2; D possibly uses TRBD1 or TRBD2 (5 bases each). Trimming left V 2 bases short and J 13 bases short, with 11 bases between. This CDR3 has 12 residues. Germline-derived CDR1 and CDR2 are MDHEN and SYDVKM. The CDR3 DNA sequence: TGTGCCAGCAGTTTAGGGGGAAAGGGGCTGTTTTTT. Amino acid sequence: CASSLGGKGLFF. Variable domain in full (rest from reference TRBV28 and TRBJ2-2): DVKVTQSSRYLVKRTGEKVFLECVQDMDHENMFWYRQDPGLGLRLIYFSYDVKMKEKGDIPEGYSVSREKKERFSLILESASTNQTSMYLCASSLGGKGLFFGEGSRLTVL.

This clone has just one count. The chain uses TRBV7-7 and TRBJ2-7, with D possibly being TRBD1 (5 bases). V was pared by 5 bases and J by 3 bases, with 14 bases between. The CDR3 loop spans 14 amino acids. Germline loops: CDR1 SSHAT, CDR2 FNYEAQ (reference sequence). CDR3 in DNA: TGTGCCAGCAGCCTTAACGAAGGGGACTACGAGCAGTACTTC. Residues: CASSLNEGDYEQYF.

This chain links TRBV15 with TRBJ1-5; 10 bases match TRBD1. V shed 5 bases, J shed 7 bases, and the junction held 14 bases outside the gene matches. This CDR3 is built from 17 residues. Germline CDR1 reads LNHNV; CDR2 reads YYDKDF (reference sequence). The CDR3 DNA sequence: TGTGCCACCAGCGGATGGGGGACAGGGGAGGTTAGCCAGCCCCAGCATTTT. The encoded protein is CATSGWGTGEVSQPQHF. Filled out from reference TRBV15 and TRBJ1-5, the complete variable domain reads DAMVIQNPRYQVTQFGKPVTLSCSQTLNHNVMYWYQQKSSQAPKLLFHYYDKDFNNEADTPDNFQSRRPNTSFCFLDIRSPGLGDTAMYLCATSGWGTGEVSQPQHFGDGTRLSIL.